The following is a T cell receptor (beta chain) sequence with its context. The data were obtained in a study of spatial heterogeneity in lung cancer. The time point is: sample taken at primary tumor resection. From tumor, nontumor lung or frozen PBMC, whole RNA was taken unsorted for sequencing. The germline gives CDR1 SGHAT, CDR2 FQNNGV. The CDR3 runs 13 residues. Deletions cut 4 bases from V and 5 bases from J, with 11 bases between. A single record per CDR3 protein comes from TCRdb applying MiXCR to the 5' RACE reads. The sample has about 82,000 distinct CDR3 sequences; about 12% are singletons. Sequenced material: PBMCs, taken at surgery. This TCR derives from a male donor with early-stage non-small cell lung cancer. The chain carries TRBV11-2 and TRBJ2-5; a possible D gene is TRBD2 (6 bases). In DNA, the CDR3 is TGTGCCAGCAGCTCGGGACTGGCGGAGACCCAGTACTTC. Translating it yields CASSSGLAETQYF.